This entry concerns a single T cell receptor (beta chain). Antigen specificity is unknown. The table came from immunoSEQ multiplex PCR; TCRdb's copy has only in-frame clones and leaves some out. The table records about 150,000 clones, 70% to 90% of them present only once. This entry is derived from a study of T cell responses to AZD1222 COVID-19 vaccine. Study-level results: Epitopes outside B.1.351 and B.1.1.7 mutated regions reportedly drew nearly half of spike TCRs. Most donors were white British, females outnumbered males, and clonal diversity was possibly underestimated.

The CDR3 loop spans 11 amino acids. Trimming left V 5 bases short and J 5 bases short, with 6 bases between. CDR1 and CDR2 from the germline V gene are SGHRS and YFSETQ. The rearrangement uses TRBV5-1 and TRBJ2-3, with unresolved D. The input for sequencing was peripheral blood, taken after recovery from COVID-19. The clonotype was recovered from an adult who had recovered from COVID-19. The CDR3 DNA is TGCGCCAGCAGGACGGAAGATACGCAGTATTTT. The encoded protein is CASRTEDTQYF. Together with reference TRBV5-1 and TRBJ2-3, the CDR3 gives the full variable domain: KAGVTQTPRYLIKTRGQQVTLSCSPISGHRSVSWYQQTPGQGLQFLFEYFSETQRNKGNFPGRFSGRQFSNSRSEMNVSTLELGDSALYLCASRTEDTQYFGPGTRLTVL.